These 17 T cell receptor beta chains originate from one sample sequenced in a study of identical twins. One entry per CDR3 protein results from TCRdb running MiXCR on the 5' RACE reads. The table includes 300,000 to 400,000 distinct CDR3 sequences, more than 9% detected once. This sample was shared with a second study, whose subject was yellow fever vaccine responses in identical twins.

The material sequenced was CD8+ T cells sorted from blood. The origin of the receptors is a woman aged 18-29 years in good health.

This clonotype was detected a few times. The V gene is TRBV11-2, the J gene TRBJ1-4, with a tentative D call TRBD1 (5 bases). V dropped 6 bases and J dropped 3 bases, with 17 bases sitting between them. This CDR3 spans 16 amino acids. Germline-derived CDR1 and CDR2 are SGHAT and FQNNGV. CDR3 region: CASRPAWGFANEKLFF. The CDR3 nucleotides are TGTGCCAGCAGACCCGCCTGGGGGTTCGCTAATGAAAAACTGTTTTTT.

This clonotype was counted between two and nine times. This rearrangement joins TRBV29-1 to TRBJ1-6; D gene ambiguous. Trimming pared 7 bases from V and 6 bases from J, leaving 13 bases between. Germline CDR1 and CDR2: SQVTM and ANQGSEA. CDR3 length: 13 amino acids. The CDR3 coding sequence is TGCAGCGCTTTGGAGGGTGGTAATTCACCCCTCCACTTT. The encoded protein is CSALEGGNSPLHF.

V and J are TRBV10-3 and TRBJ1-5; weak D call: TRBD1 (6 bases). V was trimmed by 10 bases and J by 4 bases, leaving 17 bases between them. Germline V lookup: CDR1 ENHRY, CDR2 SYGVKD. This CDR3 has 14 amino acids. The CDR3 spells CATLSGQTNQPQHF. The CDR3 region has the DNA TGTGCCACCCTCTCCGGACAGACTAATCAGCCCCAGCATTTT.

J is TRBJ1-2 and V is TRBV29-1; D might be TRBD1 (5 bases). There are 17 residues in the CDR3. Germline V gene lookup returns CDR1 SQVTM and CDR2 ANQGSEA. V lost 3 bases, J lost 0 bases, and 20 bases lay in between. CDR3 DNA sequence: TGCAGCGTTGACGATTGGGGAGGGGAGTCACCTAACTATGGCTACACCTTC. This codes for CSVDDWGGESPNYGYTF.

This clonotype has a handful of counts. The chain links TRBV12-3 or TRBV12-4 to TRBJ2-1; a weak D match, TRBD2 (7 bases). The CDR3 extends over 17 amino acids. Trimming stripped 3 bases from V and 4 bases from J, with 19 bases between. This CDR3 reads CASSFWVGGLGYNEQFF. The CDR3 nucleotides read TGTGCCAGCAGTTTTTGGGTGGGGGGGCTGGGTTACAATGAGCAGTTCTTC.

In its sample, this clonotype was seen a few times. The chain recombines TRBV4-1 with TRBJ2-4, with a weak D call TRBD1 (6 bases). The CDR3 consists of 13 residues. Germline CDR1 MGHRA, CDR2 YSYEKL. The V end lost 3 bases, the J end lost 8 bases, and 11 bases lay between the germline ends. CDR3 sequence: CASSHGQWDIQYF. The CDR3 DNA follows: TGCGCCAGCAGCCACGGACAGTGGGACATTCAGTACTTC.

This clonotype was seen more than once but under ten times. The CDR3 region has the DNA TGTGCCAGCAGTTTCCCCGGGAGTGAAAAACTGTTTTTT. Its translation: CASSFPGSEKLFF. The J gene is TRBJ1-4, the V gene TRBV12-3 or TRBV12-4; no definite D call. The CDR3 is 13 residues long. The V and J ends lost 3 bases and 7 bases respectively, with 9 bases between them.

The CDR3 reads CASRVINEQFF. Written as DNA, the CDR3 is TGTGCCAGCAGAGTCATCAATGAGCAGTTCTTC. This sequence joins TRBV6-1 and TRBJ2-1; D call uncertain. Germline V lookup: CDR1 MNHNS, CDR2 SASEGT. CDR3 length: 11 residues. The V end lost 6 bases, the J end lost 6 bases, and 6 bases lay between the germline ends.

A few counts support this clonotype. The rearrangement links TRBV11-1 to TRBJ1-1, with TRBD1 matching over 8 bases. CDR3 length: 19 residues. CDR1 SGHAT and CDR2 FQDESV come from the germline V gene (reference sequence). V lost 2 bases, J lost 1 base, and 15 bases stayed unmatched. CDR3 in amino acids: CASSLREQGALSENTEAFF. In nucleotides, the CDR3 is TGTGCCAGCAGCTTAAGAGAGCAGGGGGCCCTCAGTGAGAACACTGAAGCTTTCTTT.

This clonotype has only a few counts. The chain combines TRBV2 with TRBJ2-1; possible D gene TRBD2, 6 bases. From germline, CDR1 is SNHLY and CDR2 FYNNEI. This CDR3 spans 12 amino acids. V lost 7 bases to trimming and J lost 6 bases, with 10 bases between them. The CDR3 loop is CASTGTRNEQFF. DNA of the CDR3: TGTGCCAGCACGGGGACTCGCAATGAGCAGTTCTTC.

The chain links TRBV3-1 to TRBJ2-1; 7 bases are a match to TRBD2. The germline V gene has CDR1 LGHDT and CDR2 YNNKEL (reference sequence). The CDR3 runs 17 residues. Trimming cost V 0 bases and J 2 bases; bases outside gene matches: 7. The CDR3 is CASSQDARSGPYNEQFF. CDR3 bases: TGTGCCAGCAGCCAAGACGCGCGTAGCGGGCCCTACAATGAGCAGTTCTTC.

The CDR3 region is CASSYGSADTQYF. CDR3 nucleotides: TGTGCCAGCAGTTACGGGTCAGCAGATACGCAGTATTTT. The rearrangement links TRBV6-5 to TRBJ2-3; D unresolved. CDR1 is MNHEY, CDR2 SVGAGI, per germline. Trimming removed 2 bases from V and 4 bases from J, with 7 bases in between. The CDR3 totals 13 residues.

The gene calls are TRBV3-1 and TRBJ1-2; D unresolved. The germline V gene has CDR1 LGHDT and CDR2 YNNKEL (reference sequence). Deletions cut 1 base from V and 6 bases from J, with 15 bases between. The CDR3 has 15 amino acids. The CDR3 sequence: CASSQVPTVGDGYTF. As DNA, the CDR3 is TGTGCCAGCAGCCAAGTCCCGACCGTGGGTGATGGCTACACCTTC.

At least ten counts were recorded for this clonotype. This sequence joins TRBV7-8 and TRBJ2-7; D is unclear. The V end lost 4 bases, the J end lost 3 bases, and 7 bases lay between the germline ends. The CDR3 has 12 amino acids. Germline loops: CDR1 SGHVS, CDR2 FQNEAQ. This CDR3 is CASSSYSYEQYF. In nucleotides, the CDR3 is TGTGCCAGCAGCTCCTACAGCTACGAGCAGTACTTC.

The CDR3 bases are TGCAGCGTTGATGGGACAGGGTCCTACAATGAGCAGTTCTTC. Translating gives CSVDGTGSYNEQFF. The chain couples TRBV29-1 to TRBJ2-1; 9 bases fit TRBD1. V shed 3 bases and J 1 base; nucleotides not matched to a gene: 1. This CDR3 is built from 14 residues. Germline CDR1 is SQVTM and CDR2 is ANQGSEA.

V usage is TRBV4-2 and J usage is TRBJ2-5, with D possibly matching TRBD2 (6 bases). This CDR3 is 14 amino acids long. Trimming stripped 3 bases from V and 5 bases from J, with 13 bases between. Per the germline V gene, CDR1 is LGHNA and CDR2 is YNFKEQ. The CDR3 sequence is CASSHGSGVETQYF. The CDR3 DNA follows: TGTGCCAGCAGCCACGGGTCGGGGGTTGAGACCCAGTACTTC.

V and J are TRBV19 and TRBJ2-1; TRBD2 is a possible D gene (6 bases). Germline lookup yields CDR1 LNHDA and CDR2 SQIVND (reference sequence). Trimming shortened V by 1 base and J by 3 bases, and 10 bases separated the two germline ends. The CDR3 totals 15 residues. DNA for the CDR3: TGTGCCAGTAGTATAGCGGAGACTAGCTACAATGAGCAGTTCTTC. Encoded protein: CASSIAETSYNEQFF.